The 5 T cell receptor beta chains listed next were all sequenced from one sample in a study of shared clonotypes between healthy human individuals. Sequencing was performed with immunoSEQ multiplex PCR; in TCRdb, only in-frame clones are kept and a portion is missing. The profile shows around 1.9 million clones, more than 85% of them singletons. CD45RO-negative cells were positively selected for CCR7, leaving out terminally differentiated effector memory CD45RA+ cells. The sample comprised naive CD8+ T cells from PBMCs. The receptors were gathered from a man between 18 and 35 years old in good health. Some clones in this sample may be carry-over from other donors' samples.

This rearrangement joins TRBV30 to TRBJ2-7, with D perhaps assigned TRBD1 or TRBD2 (5 bases each). The ends were cut back, 2 bases at V and 1 base at J, with 12 bases in the middle. The CDR3 is made up of 14 amino acids. Germline V lookup: CDR1 GTSNPN, CDR2 SVGIG (reference sequence). The CDR3 protein is CAWSSVGESYEQYF. The CDR3 DNA sequence: TGTGCCTGGAGTTCTGTGGGGGAATCCTACGAGCAGTACTTC.

The genes are TRBV5-4 and TRBJ1-1, with 8 bases matching TRBD1. Trimming cost V 3 bases and J 4 bases; bases outside gene matches: 17. Per the germline V gene, CDR1 is SGHNT and CDR2 is YYREEE (reference sequence). CDR3 length: 18 amino acids. CDR3 nucleotides: TGTGCCAGCAGCTCCCACGGGACAGGCCCTCTCCGGGGCACTGAAGCTTTCTTT. Translation gives CASSSHGTGPLRGTEAFF.

The rearrangement uses TRBV28 and TRBJ1-4, with 8 bases lining up with TRBD1. CDR3 length equals 16 residues. Losses at the gene ends were 2 bases for V and 3 bases for J; bases not matched to a gene: 5. Germline lookup yields CDR1 MDHEN and CDR2 SYDVKM. The DNA for the CDR3 is TGTGCCAGCAGTTTACAGGGGGCGCCTTCTAATGAAAAACTGTTTTTT. Protein sequence: CASSLQGAPSNEKLFF.

On this clone: Other DNA variants within this sample encode the same CDR3. The J gene is TRBJ2-6, the V gene TRBV5-4; D is uncertain. The CDR3 spans 13 residues. From germline, CDR1 is SGHNT and CDR2 YYREEE (reference sequence). The V and J ends lost 0 bases and 3 bases respectively, with 1 base between them. The chain's CDR3 is CASSLDGANVLTF. As DNA, the CDR3 is TGTGCCAGCAGCTTGGATGGGGCCAACGTCCTGACTTTC. The whole variable domain, remainder taken from reference TRBV5-4 and TRBJ2-6, is ETGVTQSPTHLIKTRGQQVTLRCSSQSGHNTVSWYQQALGQGPQFIFQYYREEENGRGNFPPRFSGLQFPNYSSELNVNALELDDSALYLCASSLDGANVLTFGAGSRLTVL.

This clone has just one count. The V gene is TRBV25-1, the J gene TRBJ2-1, with 9 bases lining up with TRBD1. This CDR3 contains 12 residues. Germline V CDR1 and CDR2: MGHDK, SYGVNS. The trim removed 8 bases at V and 6 bases at J, leaving 2 bases unmatched. The CDR3 protein is CASGTGPNEQFF. Here the CDR3 DNA reads TGTGCCAGCGGGACAGGGCCCAATGAGCAGTTCTTC. Based on the CDR3 plus reference TRBV25-1 and TRBJ2-1, the full variable domain is EADIYQTPRYLVIGTGKKITLECSQTMGHDKMYWYQQDPGMELHLIHYSYGVNSTEKGDLSSESTVSRIRTEHFPLTLESARPSHTSQYLCASGTGPNEQFFGPGTRLTVL.